Listed here are 3 T cell receptor beta chains from one sample, sequenced in a study of Ad26.COV2.S vaccination and SARS-CoV-2 variants. Documented treatment: some 20 received Ad26.COV2.S at low or high dose, single or two shots; about 5 received placebo; per-sample allocation not given. Sampling was done on day 63 after the first vaccine or placebo injection. TCRdb keeps only in-frame clones here, not all; method: immunoSEQ multiplex PCR. This sample has about 350,000 clones, with less than 90% found just once. The sample consisted of peripheral blood, taken in a trial of Ad26.COV2.S vaccine versus placebo. Every receptor here comes from a person between 18 and 59 years old who received the Ad26.COV2.S COVID-19 vaccine or a placebo.

The chain has TRBV5-1 and TRBJ2-2, with D hard to call. V was pared by 4 bases and J by 6 bases, with 13 bases between. The CDR3 is 14 amino acids. In germline, CDR1 is SGHRS, CDR2 YFSETQ. The CDR3: CASSPMNGAGELFF. DNA of the CDR3: TGCGCCAGCAGCCCGATGAATGGGGCCGGGGAGCTGTTTTTT.

The chain links TRBV10-3 to TRBJ2-3; D is unclear. The CDR3 is 12 residues long. Germline CDR1 and CDR2: ENHRY and SYGVKD. The chain's CDR3 is CGVRTSTDTQYF. In DNA form, the CDR3 reads TGTGGTGTAAGAACTAGCACAGATACGCAGTATTTT.

The chain carries TRBV5-1 and TRBJ2-1; the D is unclear. Trimming cost V 1 base and J 8 bases, with 10 bases left between them. The CDR3 covers 13 residues. Germline V gene sequence: CDR1 SGHRS, CDR2 YFSETQ. The CDR3 spells CASSLLPRDEQFF. CDR3 in DNA: TGCGCCAGCAGCTTGCTTCCTAGGGATGAGCAGTTCTTC.